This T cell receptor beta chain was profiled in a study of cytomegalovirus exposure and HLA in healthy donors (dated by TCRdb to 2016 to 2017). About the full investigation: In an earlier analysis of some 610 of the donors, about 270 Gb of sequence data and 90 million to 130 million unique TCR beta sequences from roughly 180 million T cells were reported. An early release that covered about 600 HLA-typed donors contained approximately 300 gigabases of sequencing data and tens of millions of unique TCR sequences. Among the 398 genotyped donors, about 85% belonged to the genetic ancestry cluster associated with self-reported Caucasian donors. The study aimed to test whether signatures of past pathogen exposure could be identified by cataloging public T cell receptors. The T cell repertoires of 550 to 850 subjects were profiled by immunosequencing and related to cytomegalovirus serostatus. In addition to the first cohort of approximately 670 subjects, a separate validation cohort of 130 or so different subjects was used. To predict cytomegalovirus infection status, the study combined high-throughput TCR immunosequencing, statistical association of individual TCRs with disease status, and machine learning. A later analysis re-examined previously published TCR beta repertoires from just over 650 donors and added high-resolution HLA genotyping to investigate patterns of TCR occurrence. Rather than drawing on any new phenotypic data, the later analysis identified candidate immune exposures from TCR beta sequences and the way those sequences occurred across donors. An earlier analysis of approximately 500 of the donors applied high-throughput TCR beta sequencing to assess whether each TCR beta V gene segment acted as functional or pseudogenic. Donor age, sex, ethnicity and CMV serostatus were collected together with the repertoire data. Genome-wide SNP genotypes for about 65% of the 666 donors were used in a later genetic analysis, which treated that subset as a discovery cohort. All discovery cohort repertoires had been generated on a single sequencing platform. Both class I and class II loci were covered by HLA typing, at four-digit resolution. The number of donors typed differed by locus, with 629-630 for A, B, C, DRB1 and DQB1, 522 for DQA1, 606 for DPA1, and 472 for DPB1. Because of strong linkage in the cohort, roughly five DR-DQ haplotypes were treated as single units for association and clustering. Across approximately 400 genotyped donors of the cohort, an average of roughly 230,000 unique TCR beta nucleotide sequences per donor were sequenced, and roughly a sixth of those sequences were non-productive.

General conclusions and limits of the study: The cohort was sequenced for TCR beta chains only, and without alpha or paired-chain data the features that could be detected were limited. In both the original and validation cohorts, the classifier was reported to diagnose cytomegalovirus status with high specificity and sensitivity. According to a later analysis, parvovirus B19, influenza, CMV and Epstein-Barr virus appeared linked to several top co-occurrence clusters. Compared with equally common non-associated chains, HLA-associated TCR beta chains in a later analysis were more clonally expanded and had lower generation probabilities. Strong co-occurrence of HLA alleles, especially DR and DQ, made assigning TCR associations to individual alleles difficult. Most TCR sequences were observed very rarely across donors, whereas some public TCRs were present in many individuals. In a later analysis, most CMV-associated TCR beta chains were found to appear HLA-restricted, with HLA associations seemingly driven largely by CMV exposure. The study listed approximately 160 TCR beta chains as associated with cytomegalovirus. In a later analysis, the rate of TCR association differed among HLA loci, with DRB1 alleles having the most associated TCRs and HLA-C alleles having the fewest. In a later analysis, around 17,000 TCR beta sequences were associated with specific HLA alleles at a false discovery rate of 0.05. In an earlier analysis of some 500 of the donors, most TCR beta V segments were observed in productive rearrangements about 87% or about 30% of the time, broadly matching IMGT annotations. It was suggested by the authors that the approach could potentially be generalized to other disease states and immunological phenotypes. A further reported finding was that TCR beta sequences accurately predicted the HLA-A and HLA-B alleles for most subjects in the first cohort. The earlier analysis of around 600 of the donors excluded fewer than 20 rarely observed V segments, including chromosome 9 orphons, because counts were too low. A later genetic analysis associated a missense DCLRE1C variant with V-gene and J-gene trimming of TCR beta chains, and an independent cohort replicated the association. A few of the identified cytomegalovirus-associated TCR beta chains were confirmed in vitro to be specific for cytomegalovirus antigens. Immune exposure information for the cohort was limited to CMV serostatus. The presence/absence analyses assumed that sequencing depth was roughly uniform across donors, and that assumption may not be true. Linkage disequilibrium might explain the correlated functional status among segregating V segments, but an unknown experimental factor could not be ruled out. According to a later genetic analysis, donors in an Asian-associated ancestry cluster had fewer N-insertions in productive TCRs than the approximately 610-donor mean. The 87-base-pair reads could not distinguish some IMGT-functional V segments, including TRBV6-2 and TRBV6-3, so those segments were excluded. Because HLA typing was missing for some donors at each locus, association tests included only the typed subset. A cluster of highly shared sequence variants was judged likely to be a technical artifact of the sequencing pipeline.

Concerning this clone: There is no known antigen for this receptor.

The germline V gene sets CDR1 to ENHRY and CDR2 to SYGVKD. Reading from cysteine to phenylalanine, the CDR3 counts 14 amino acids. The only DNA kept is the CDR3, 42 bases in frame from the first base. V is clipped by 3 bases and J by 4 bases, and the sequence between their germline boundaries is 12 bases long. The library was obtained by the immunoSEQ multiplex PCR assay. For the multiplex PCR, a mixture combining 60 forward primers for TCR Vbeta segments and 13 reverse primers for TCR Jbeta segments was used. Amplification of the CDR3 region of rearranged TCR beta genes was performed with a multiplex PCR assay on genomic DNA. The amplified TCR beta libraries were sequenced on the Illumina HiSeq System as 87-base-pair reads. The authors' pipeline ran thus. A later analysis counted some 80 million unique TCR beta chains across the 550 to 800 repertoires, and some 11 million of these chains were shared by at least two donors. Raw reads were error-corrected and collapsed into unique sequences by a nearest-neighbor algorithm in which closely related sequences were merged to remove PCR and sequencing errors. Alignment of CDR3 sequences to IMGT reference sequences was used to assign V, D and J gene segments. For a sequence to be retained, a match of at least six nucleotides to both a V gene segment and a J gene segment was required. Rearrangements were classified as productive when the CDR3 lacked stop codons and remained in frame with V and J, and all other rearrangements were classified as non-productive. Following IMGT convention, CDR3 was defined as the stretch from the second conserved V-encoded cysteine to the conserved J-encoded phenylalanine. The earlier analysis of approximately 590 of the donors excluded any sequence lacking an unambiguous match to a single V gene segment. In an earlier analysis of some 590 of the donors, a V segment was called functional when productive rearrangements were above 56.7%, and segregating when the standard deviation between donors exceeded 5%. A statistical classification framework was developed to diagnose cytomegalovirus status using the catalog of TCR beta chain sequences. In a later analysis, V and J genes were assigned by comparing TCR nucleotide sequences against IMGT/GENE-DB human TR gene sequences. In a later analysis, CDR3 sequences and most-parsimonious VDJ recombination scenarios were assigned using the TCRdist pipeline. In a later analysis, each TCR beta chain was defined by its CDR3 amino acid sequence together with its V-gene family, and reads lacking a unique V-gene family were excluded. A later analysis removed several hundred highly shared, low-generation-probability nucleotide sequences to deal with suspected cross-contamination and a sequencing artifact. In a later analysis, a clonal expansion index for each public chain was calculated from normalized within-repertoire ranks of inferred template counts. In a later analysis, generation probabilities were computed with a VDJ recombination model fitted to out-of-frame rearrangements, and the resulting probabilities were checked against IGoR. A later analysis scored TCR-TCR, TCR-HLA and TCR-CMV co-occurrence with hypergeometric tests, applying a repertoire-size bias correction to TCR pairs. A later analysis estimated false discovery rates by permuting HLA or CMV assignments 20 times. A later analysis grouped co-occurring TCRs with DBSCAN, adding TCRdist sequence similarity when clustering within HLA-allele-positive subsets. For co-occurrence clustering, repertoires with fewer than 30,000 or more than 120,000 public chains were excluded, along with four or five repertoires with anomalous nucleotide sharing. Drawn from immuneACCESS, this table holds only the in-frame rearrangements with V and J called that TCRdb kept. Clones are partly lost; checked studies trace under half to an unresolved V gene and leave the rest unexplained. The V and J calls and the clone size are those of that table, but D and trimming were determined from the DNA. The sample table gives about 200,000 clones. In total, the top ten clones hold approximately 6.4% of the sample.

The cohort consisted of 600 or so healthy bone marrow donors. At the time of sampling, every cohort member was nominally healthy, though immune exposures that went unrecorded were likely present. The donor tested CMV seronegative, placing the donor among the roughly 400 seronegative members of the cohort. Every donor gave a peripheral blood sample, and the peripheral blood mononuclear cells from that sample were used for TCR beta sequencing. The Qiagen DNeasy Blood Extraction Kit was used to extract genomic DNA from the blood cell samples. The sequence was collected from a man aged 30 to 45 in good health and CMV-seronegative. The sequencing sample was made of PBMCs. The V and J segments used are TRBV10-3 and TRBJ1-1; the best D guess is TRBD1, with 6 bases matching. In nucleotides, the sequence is TGTGCCATCAGTGACCCCAGGACAGTCACTGAAGCTTTCTTT. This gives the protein CAISDPRTVTEAFF.